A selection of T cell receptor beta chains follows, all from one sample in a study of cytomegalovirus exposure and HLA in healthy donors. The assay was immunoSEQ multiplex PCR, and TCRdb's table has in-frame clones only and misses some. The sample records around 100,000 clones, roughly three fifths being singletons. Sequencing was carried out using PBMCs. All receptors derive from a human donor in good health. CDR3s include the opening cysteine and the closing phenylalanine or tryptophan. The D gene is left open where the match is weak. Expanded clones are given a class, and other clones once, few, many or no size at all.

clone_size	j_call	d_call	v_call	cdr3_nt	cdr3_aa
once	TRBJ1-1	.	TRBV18	TGTGCCAGCTCACATAAGGAGAATGGTGAAGCTTTCTTT	CASSHKENGEAFF
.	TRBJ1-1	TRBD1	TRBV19	TGTGCCAGTAGTCCACAGGGGTCGAGCTGGTCTGAAGCTTTCTTT	CASSPQGSSWSEAFF
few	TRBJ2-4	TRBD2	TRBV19	TGTGCCAGTACCTTGACTAGCGCCGGAGCCAAAAACATTCAGTACTTC	CASTLTSAGAKNIQYF
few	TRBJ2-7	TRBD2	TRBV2	TGTGCCAGCAACCTAGCGGGGGGTCTTCAGTACTTC	CASNLAGGLQYF
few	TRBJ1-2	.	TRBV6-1	TGTGCCAGCAGTGAAGGGCAGAACTATGGCTACACCTTC	CASSEGQNYGYTF
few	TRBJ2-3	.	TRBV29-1	TGCAGCGTCCAGGGGGGATTCACAGATACGCAGTATTTT	CSVQGGFTDTQYF
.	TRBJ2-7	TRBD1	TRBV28	TGTGCCAGCAGTCTGAGACAGGGGTTTAACGAGCAGTACTTC	CASSLRQGFNEQYF
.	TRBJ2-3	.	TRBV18	TGTGCCAGCTCAATCTTGGACTCCAGCACAGATACGCAGTATTTT	CASSILDSSTDTQYF
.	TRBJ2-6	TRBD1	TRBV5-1	TGCGCCAGCAGCTTGCGGGGACCGGGACAGGCCCTCTCTGGGGCCAACGTCCTGACTTTC	CASSLRGPGQALSGANVLTF
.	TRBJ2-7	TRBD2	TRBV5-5	TGTGCCAGCAGCTTCACCGTAGCGGGAGTGGGGGAGCAGTACTTC	CASSFTVAGVGEQYF
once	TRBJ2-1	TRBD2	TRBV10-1	TGCGCCAGTGCGCCGGGCGGGGGTGAGCAGTTCTTC	CASAPGGGEQFF
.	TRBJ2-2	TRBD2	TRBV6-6	TGTGCCAGCCAACTAGCGGGAGGGCCTACCGGGGAGCTGTTTTTT	CASQLAGGPTGELFF
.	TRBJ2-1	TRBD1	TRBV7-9	TGTGCCAGCAGCTTATCGCAGGGGGCTTCCTACAATGAGCAGTTCTTC	CASSLSQGASYNEQFF
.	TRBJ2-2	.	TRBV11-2	TGTGCCAGCAGCCGGGATGCCACCGGGGAGCTGTTTTTT	CASSRDATGELFF
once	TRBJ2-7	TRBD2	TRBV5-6	TGTGCCAGCAGCTTTAGCGGGAGCTCCTACGAGCAGTACTTC	CASSFSGSSYEQYF
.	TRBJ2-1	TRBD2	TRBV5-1	TGCGCCAGCAGCCCCGGGACTAGCGGGTACAATGAGCAGTTCTTC	CASSPGTSGYNEQFF
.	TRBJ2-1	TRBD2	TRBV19	TGTGCCAGTAGTATAGTCCCTGTAGCGGGAGTCTACAATGAGCAGTTCTTC	CASSIVPVAGVYNEQFF
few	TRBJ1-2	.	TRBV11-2	TGTGCCAGCAGCCCCCGGGGGGTCGGTGGCTACACCTTC	CASSPRGVGGYTF
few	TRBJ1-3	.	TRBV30	TGTGCCTGGAGTTTCACTGGAAACACCATATATTTT	CAWSFTGNTIYF
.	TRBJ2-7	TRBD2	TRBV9	TGTGCCAGCAGCCCCCGCGGGGATAGCGGGTTGTACGAGCAGTACTTC	CASSPRGDSGLYEQYF
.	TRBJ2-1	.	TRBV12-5	TGTGCTAGTGGTTTGACGCCCCCCGAGGGCGAGCAGTTCTTC	CASGLTPPEGEQFF
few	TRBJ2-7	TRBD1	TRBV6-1	TGTGCCAGCAGTGAAGCCGACGGGACAGGATCCTACGAGCAGTACTTC	CASSEADGTGSYEQYF
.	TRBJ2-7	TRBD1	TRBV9	TGTGCCAGCAGCGTAGGGGGACAGGGGTTACCCTACGAGCAGTACTTC	CASSVGGQGLPYEQYF
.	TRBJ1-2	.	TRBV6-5	TGTGCCAGCAGTGAGCAGGGAGGCTATGGCTACACCTTC	CASSEQGGYGYTF
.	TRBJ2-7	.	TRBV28	TGTGCCAGCAGTTTATTTGCTCGGGCGGGGGCCACCTACGAGCAGTACTTC	CASSLFARAGATYEQYF
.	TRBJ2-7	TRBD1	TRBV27	TGTGCCAGCAGTTTATCCCGGGACAGGGGGCGCGAGCAGTACTTC	CASSLSRDRGREQYF
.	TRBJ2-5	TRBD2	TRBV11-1	TGTGCCAGCAGCTTGACCGGACTAGTCTCGGAGACCCAGTACTTC	CASSLTGLVSETQYF